The source of this T cell receptor beta chain is a study of naive and memory T cell subsets. Study-wide results and caveats: Naive and memory repertoire findings lacked a ground truth for validation. Possibly reflecting memory cells re-expressing CD45RA, a few larger clonotypes occurred in naive repertoires, especially CD8.

The CDR3 consists of 18 residues. Unmatched junction bases numbered 15, after V lost 1 base and J lost 2 bases. The germline CDR1 and CDR2 sequences are DFQATT and SNEGSKA (reference sequence). Cells stained for CD3, CD4, CD8, CD45RA and CD27 were sorted into four subsets. Two oligonucleotides, mixed equimolar, formed the beta constant-region primer covering TRBC1 and TRBC2. The ligated cDNA underwent four PCR rounds using SP2 and nested alpha and beta constant-region primers. MiXCR, applied by TCRdb to the UMI-ligation and nested PCR reads, yields one record per CDR3 protein. The sample has more than 95,000 distinct CDR3 sequences, 13% to 15% seen once. This clonotype was recorded at least ten times. Antigen unknown.

The rearrangement uses TRBV20-1 and TRBJ2-5; 8 nucleotides agree with TRBD2. Sequenced material: naive CD8+ T cells from blood. The source is a human donor in good health. In nucleotides, the CDR3 is TGCAGTGCTAGAGGGGGCCTAGCGGGCAACTACGATCAAGAGACCCAGTACTTC. Residues: CSARGGLAGNYDQETQYF.